This T cell receptor (beta chain) was observed in a study of control samples from healthy donors and cancer patients. The data were produced by immunoSEQ multiplex PCR, yet TCRdb's version contains in-frame clones alone and is incomplete. The sample shows fewer than 300,000 clones, 82% of them seen only once. This clone was seen only once. The germline V gene encodes CDR1 SQVTM and CDR2 ANQGSEA. V lost 6 bases to trimming and J lost 0 bases; unmatched junction nucleotides: 1. The CDR3 has 13 residues. The sequence derives from a woman aged 55 to 70 with lung cancer. What was sequenced was PBMCs. This chain connects TRBV29-1 to TRBJ2-7, with 11 bases lining up with TRBD2. CDR3 in DNA: TGCAGCGTAGGACTAGCGGGCTCCTACGAGCAGTACTTC. Protein sequence: CSVGLAGSYEQYF.